The clone carrying this T cell receptor beta chain was seen only a few times. TCRdb reprocessed the 5' RACE reads via MiXCR and lists one record per CDR3 protein. Of 450,000 to 600,000 distinct CDR3 sequences listed, approximately 13% are singletons. The germline V gene encodes CDR1 SGDLS and CDR2 YYNGEE. The CDR3 has 15 amino acids. The V gene end was trimmed by 0 bases and the J gene end by 6 bases; junction bases not matched to a gene: 7. The record originates from a study of T cells after yellow fever vaccination. The clonotype originates from a man aged 30 to 39 who received the YFV17D yellow fever vaccine. The specimen comprised PBMCs, sampled on the day of the yellow fever booster vaccination. This sequence joins TRBV9 and TRBJ2-7; 9 nucleotides align to TRBD2. Here the CDR3 DNA reads TGTGCCAGCAGCGTAGGCATAGCGGGAGTGCCCGAGCAGTACTTC. Translated, it gives CASSVGIAGVPEQYF.